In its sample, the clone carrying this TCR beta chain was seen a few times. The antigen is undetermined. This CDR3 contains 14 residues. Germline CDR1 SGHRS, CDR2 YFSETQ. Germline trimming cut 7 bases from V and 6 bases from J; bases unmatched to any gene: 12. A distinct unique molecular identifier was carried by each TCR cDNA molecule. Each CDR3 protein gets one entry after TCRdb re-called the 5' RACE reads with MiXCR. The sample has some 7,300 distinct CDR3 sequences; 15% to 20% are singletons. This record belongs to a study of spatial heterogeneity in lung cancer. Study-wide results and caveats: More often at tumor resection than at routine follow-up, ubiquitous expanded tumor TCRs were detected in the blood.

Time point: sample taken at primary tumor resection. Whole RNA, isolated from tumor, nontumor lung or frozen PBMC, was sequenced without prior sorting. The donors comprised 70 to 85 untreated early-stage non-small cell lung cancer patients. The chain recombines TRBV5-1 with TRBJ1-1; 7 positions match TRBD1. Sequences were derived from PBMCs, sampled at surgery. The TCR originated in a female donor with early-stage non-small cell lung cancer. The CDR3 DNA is TGCGCCAGCTCGGAGGGGGACAGTCACCCTGAAGCTTTCTTT. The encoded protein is CASSEGDSHPEAFF.